This TCR beta chain was identified in a study of beta chain features in type 1 diabetes. The isolated RNA, all of it, was reverse transcribed, so expressed TCRB transcripts were what got sequenced. An average around 3.3 million reads came from naive, central memory and regulatory T cell samples. Method: immunoSEQ multiplex PCR; TCRdb's copy keeps in-frame clones and lacks some. The sample records about 150,000 clones, 8.5% to 14% being singletons. About this clone: The target antigen is unknown.

Germline-derived CDR1 and CDR2 are MNHNY and SVGAGI (reference sequence). V lost 9 bases, J lost 5 bases, and 20 bases lay in between. The CDR3 covers 15 residues. Study observations and caveats: Across patients, naive, central memory and Treg TCRB repertoires exhibited apparently greater similarity than was observed across healthy donors.

Sequenced material: central memory CD4+ T cells from blood. This TCR derives from a young man in good health. V usage is TRBV6-6 and J usage is TRBJ1-5; D might be TRBD1 (5 bases). Here the CDR3 reads CASVANYGGDQPQHF. The CDR3, as DNA: TGTGCCAGTGTGGCCAATTACGGGGGAGATCAGCCCCAGCATTTT.